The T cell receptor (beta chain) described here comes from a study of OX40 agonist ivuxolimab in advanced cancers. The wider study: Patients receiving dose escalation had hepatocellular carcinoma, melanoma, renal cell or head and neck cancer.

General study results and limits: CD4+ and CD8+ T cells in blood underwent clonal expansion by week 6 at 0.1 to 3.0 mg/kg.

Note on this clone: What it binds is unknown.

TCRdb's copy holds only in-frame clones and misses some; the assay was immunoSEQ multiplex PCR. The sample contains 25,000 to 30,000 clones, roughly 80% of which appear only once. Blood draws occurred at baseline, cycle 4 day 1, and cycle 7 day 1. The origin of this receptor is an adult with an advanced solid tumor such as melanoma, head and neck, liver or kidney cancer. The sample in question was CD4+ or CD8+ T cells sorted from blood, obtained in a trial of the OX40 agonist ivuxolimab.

CDR3 DNA: TGCGCCAGCAGCACCGGTATTTCTGGAAACACCATATATTTT. The encoded protein is CASSTGISGNTIYF. The chain has TRBV5-1 and TRBJ1-3; D gene unclear. Deletions cut 4 bases from V and 1 base from J, with 9 bases between. CDR1 and CDR2 (germline): SGHRS, YFSETQ. The length of the CDR3 is 14 residues.